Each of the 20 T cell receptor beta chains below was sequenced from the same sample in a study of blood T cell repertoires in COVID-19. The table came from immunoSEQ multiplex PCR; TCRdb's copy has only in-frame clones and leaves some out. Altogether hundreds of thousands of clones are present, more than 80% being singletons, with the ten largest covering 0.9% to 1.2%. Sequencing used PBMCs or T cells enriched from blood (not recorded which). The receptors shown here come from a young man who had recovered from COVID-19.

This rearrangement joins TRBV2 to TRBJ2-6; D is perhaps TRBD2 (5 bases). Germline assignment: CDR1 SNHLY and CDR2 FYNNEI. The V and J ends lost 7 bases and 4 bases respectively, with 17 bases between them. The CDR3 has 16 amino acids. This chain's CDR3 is CASTREYRAGANVLTF. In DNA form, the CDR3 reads TGTGCCAGCACAAGGGAGTATAGGGCGGGGGCCAACGTCCTGACTTTC.

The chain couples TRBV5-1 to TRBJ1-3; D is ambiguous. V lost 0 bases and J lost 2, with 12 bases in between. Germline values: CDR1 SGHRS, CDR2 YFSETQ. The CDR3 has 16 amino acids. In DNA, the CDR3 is TGCGCCAGCAGCTTGGGGGCCAGTTGGGCTGGAAACACCATATATTTT. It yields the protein CASSLGASWAGNTIYF.

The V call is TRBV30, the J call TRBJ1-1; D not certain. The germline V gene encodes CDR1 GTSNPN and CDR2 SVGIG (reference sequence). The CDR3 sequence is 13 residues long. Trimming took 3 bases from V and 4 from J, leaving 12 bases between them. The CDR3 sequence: CAWSANRGTEAFF. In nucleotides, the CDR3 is TGTGCCTGGAGCGCTAATCGGGGCACTGAAGCTTTCTTT.

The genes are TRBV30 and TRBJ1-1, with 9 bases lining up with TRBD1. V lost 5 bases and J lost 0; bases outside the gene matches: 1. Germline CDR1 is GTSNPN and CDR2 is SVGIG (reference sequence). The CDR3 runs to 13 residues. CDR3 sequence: CAWRTGVNTEAFF. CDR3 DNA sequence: TGTGCCTGGCGGACAGGGGTGAACACTGAAGCTTTCTTT.

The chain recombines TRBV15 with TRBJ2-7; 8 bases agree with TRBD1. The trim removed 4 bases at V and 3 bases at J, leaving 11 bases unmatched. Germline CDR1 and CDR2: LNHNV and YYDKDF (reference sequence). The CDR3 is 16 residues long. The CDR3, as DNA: TGTGCCACCAGCACCCATTTAGGGACAGGTAGCTACGAGCAGTACTTC. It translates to CATSTHLGTGSYEQYF.

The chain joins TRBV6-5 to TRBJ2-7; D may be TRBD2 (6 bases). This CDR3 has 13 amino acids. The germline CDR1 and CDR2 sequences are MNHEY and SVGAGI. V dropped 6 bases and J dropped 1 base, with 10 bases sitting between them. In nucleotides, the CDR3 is TGTGCCAGCAGAGATAGCGGATCCTACGAGCAGTACTTC. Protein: CASRDSGSYEQYF.

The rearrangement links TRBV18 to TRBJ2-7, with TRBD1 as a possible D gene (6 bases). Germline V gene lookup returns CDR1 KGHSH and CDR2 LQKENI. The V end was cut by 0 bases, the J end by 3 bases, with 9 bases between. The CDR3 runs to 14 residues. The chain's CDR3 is CASSPPGGGYEQYF. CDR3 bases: TGTGCCAGCTCACCACCAGGGGGTGGCTACGAGCAGTACTTC. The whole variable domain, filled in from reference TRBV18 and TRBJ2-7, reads NAGVMQNPRHLVRRRGQEARLRCSPMKGHSHVYWYRQLPEEGLKFMVYLQKENIIDESGMPKERFSAEFPKEGPSILRIQQVVRGDSAAYFCASSPPGGGYEQYFGPGTRLTVT.

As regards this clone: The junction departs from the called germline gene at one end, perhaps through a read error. In nucleotides, the CDR3 is TGCCGGACAGGGATAGGAGAGACCCAGTACTTC. This codes for CRTGIGETQYF. The rearrangement joins TRBV28 to TRBJ2-5, with TRBD1 matching 8 bases. CDR3 length: 11 residues. From germline, CDR1 is MDHEN and CDR2 SYDVKM.

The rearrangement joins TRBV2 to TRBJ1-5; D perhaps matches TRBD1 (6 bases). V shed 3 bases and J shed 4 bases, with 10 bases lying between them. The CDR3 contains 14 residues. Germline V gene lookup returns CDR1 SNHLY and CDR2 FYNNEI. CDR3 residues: CASSEGAENQPQHF. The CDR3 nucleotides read TGTGCCAGCAGTGAGGGGGCAGAAAATCAGCCCCAGCATTTT. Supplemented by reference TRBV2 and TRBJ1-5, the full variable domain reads EPEVTQTPSHQVTQMGQEVILRCVPISNHLYFYWYRQILGQKVEFLVSFYNNEISEKSEIFDDQFSVERPDGSNFTLKIRSTKLEDSAMYFCASSEGAENQPQHFGDGTRLSIL.

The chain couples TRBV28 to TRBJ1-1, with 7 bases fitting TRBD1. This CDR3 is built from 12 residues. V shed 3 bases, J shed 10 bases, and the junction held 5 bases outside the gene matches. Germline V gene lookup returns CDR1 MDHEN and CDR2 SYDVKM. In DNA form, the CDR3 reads TGTGCCAGCAGTTTGGGACAGCCTTCAGCTTTCTTT. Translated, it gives CASSLGQPSAFF. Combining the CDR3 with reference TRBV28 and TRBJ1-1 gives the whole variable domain DVKVTQSSRYLVKRTGEKVFLECVQDMDHENMFWYRQDPGLGLRLIYFSYDVKMKEKGDIPEGYSVSREKKERFSLILESASTNQTSMYLCASSLGQPSAFFGQGTRLTVV.

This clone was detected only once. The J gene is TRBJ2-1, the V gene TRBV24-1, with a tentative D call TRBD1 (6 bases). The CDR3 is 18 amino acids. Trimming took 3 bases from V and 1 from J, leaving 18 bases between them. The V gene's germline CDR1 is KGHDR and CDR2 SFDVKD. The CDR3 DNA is TGTGCCACCAGTGATAATTTACAGGGCGCGGGTTCCTACAATGAGCAGTTCTTC. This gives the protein CATSDNLQGAGSYNEQFF.

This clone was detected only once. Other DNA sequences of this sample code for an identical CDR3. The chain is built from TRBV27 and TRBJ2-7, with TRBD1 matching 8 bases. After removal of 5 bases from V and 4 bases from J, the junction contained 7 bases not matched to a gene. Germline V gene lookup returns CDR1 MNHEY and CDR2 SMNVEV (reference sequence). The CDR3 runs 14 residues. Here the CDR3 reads CASSLQGARYEQYF. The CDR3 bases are TGTGCCAGCAGTCTGCAGGGGGCGCGGTACGAGCAGTACTTC.

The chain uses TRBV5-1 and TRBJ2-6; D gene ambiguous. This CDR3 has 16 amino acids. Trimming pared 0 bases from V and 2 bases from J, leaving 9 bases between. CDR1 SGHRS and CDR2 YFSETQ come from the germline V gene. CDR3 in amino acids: CASSLVTGAGANVLTF. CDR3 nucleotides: TGCGCCAGCAGCTTGGTAACGGGTGCTGGGGCCAACGTCCTGACTTTC.

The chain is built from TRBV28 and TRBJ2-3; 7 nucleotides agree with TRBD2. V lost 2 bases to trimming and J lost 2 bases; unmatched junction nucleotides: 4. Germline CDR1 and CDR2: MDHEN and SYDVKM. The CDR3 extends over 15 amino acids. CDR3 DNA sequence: TGTGCCAGCAGTTTACTGGGAGGGATCACAGATACGCAGTATTTT. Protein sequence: CASSLLGGITDTQYF. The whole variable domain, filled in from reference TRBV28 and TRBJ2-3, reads DVKVTQSSRYLVKRTGEKVFLECVQDMDHENMFWYRQDPGLGLRLIYFSYDVKMKEKGDIPEGYSVSREKKERFSLILESASTNQTSMYLCASSLLGGITDTQYFGPGTRLTVL.

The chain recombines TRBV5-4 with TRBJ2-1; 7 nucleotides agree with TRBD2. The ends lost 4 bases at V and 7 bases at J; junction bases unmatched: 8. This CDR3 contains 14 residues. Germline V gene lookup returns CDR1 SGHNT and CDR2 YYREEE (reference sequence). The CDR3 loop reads CASSQGLDLNEQFF. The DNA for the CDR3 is TGTGCCAGCAGCCAAGGACTAGACTTAAATGAGCAGTTCTTC.

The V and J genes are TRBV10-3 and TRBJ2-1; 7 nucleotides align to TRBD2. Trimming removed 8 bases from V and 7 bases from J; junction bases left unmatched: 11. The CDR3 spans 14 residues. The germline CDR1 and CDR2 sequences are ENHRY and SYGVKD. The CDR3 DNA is TGTGCCATCGAGTCCGCGGGAGTCTCGAATGAGCAGTTCTTC. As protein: CAIESAGVSNEQFF.

The CDR3 DNA follows: TGTGCCAGCAGCTTGGAGGCGGGGGGACAGTTCTTC. It is translated as CASSLEAGGQFF. V usage is TRBV5-6 and J usage is TRBJ2-1; 8 nucleotides agree with TRBD2. J gave up 13 bases and V 0 bases, and 3 bases lay outside the gene matches. CDR3 length: 12 residues. The germline CDR1 and CDR2 sequences are SGHDT and YYEEEE.

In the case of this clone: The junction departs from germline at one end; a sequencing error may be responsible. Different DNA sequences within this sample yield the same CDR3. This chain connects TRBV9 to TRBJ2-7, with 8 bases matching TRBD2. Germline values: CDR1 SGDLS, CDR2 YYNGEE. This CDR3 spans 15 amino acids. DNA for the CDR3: TGTGCCAGCAGTGTAGGTCCAGCGGGAGAAGGAGAGCAGTACTTC. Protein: CASSVGPAGEGEQYF.

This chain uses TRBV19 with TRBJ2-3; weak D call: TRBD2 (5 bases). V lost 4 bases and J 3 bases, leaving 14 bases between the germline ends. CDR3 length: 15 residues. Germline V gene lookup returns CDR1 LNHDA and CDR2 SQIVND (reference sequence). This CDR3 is CASSTFGLGTDTQYF. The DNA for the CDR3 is TGTGCCAGTAGTACCTTCGGACTTGGTACAGATACGCAGTATTTT.

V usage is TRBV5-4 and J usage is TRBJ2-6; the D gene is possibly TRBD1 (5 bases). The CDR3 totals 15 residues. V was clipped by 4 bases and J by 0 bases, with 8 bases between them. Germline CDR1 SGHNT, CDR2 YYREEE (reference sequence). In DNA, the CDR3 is TGTGCCAGCAGCCAGGACACCTCTGGGGCCAACGTCCTGACTTTC. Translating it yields CASSQDTSGANVLTF.